A selection of T cell receptor beta chains follows, all from one sample in a study of blood T cell repertoires in COVID-19. Sequencing used immunoSEQ multiplex PCR; TCRdb keeps in-frame clones, though not all of them. The profile shows some 220,000 clones, 84% of them singletons. Sequencing used peripheral blood. The source is a man aged 50 to 59 with active or convalescent COVID-19. Each CDR3 is given with its conserved first and last residue. The D gene is left open where the match is weak. Size is omitted from some rows. Given values are once, few, many or a class for expanded clones.

CDR3nt: TGTGCCAGCAGAGAGGACTGGAAACAATACAATGAGCAGTTCTTC; CDR3aa: CASREDWKQYNEQFF; v_gene: TRBV6-5; abundance: -; d_gene: -; j_gene: TRBJ2-1
CDR3nt: TGTGCCAGCTCACCATGGCGGCGGGGGGACGGAAATGAGCAGTTCTTC; CDR3aa: CASSPWRRGDGNEQFF; v_gene: TRBV18; abundance: many; d_gene: TRBD2; j_gene: TRBJ2-1
CDR3nt: TGCAGCGTTGCAAGAGCGGACTCCTACAATGAGCAGTTCTTC; CDR3aa: CSVARADSYNEQFF; v_gene: TRBV29-1; abundance: once; d_gene: -; j_gene: TRBJ2-1
CDR3nt: TGCGCCAGCAGCTTTTCAGGGGGAACCTACGAGCAGTACTTC; CDR3aa: CASSFSGGTYEQYF; v_gene: TRBV5-1; abundance: -; d_gene: TRBD1; j_gene: TRBJ2-7
CDR3nt: TGTGCCAGCAGTTTAACCGGGACAGGGGTAGGCTCACCCCTCCACTTT; CDR3aa: CASSLTGTGVGSPLHF; v_gene: TRBV6-5; abundance: -; d_gene: TRBD1; j_gene: TRBJ1-6
CDR3nt: TGTGCCAGCAGCTTAGGGGGCGGGAAGGTCTACGAGCAGTACTTC; CDR3aa: CASSLGGGKVYEQYF; v_gene: TRBV7-2; abundance: -; d_gene: -; j_gene: TRBJ2-7
CDR3nt: TGTGCCAGTAGACCCTGGGACAGGACTAGCGGGACCCCAAATGAGCAGTTCTTC; CDR3aa: CASRPWDRTSGTPNEQFF; v_gene: TRBV19; abundance: -; d_gene: TRBD2; j_gene: TRBJ2-1
CDR3nt: TGCAGCGTGTCCTTCAGGGGGATGAGGAATGAAAAACTGTTTTTT; CDR3aa: CSVSFRGMRNEKLFF; v_gene: TRBV29-1; abundance: once; d_gene: TRBD1; j_gene: TRBJ1-4
CDR3nt: TGTGCCAGCAGCTTGGGAGGCCCCGCGAGGGATGAGCAGTTCTTC; CDR3aa: CASSLGGPARDEQFF; v_gene: TRBV5-6; abundance: -; d_gene: -; j_gene: TRBJ2-1
CDR3nt: TGTGCCAGCAGCGTAGCCCCAGCGGGAGGCTGGTACGAGCAGTACTTC; CDR3aa: CASSVAPAGGWYEQYF; v_gene: TRBV9; abundance: -; d_gene: TRBD2; j_gene: TRBJ2-7
CDR3nt: TGTGCCAGCAGTTACTCAGGCCCGGGGACTGAAGCTTTCTTT; CDR3aa: CASSYSGPGTEAFF; v_gene: TRBV6-6; abundance: -; d_gene: -; j_gene: TRBJ1-1
CDR3nt: TGTGCCAGCAGCTTACAGGGCATGAACACTGAAGCTTTCTTT; CDR3aa: CASSLQGMNTEAFF; v_gene: TRBV7-2; abundance: -; d_gene: -; j_gene: TRBJ1-1
CDR3nt: TGTGCCACCTGCCCGGTGGGCGGGAGGTTTGGGGGCTACAATGAGCAGTTCTTC; CDR3aa: CATCPVGGRFGGYNEQFF; v_gene: TRBV28; abundance: -; d_gene: TRBD2; j_gene: TRBJ2-1
CDR3nt: TGTGCCAGCGGACCGCAGGGCCTCGGTAGGCAGTATTTT; CDR3aa: CASGPQGLGRQYF; v_gene: TRBV2; abundance: -; d_gene: -; j_gene: TRBJ2-3
CDR3nt: TGTGCCAGCAGCGTAAGGCTAGCGGACGCCTACAATGAGCAGTTCTTC; CDR3aa: CASSVRLADAYNEQFF; v_gene: TRBV9; abundance: -; d_gene: TRBD2; j_gene: TRBJ2-1
CDR3nt: TGTGCCAGCAGTGACCCGGGACAGGGGGCTTTTTATCAGCCCCAGCATTTT; CDR3aa: CASSDPGQGAFYQPQHF; v_gene: TRBV6-4; abundance: -; d_gene: TRBD1; j_gene: TRBJ1-5
CDR3nt: TGTGCCAGCAGCGTAGCCAGCGCATCCTACAATGAGCAGTTCTTC; CDR3aa: CASSVASASYNEQFF; v_gene: TRBV9; abundance: -; d_gene: -; j_gene: TRBJ2-1
CDR3nt: TGCGCCAGCAGCACTTCAGGGTTGAATGAGCAGTTCTTC; CDR3aa: CASSTSGLNEQFF; v_gene: TRBV5-1; abundance: -; d_gene: -; j_gene: TRBJ2-1
CDR3nt: TGTGCCAGCAGTTACTCGACAGCGGGAGTCCTTCCTTCCTACGAGCAGTACTTC; CDR3aa: CASSYSTAGVLPSYEQYF; v_gene: TRBV6-2/TRBV6-3; abundance: -; d_gene: TRBD2; j_gene: TRBJ2-7
CDR3nt: TGTGCCAGCATCAAACCCCGACACGATAATTCACCCCTCCACTTT; CDR3aa: CASIKPRHDNSPLHF; v_gene: TRBV7-3; abundance: -; d_gene: -; j_gene: TRBJ1-6
CDR3nt: TGTGCCAGCAGCGCCCACGGGGAGCTGTTTTTT; CDR3aa: CASSAHGELFF; v_gene: TRBV9; abundance: -; d_gene: -; j_gene: TRBJ2-2
CDR3nt: TGCGCCAGCAGCTCCCGGGACTATGCCTACGAGCAGTACTTC; CDR3aa: CASSSRDYAYEQYF; v_gene: TRBV5-1; abundance: -; d_gene: TRBD2; j_gene: TRBJ2-7
CDR3nt: TGTGCCAGCTCACCCCTGGGAGGGGCGGGCACAGATACGCAGTATTTT; CDR3aa: CASSPLGGAGTDTQYF; v_gene: TRBV18; abundance: -; d_gene: TRBD2; j_gene: TRBJ2-3
CDR3nt: TGCGCCAGCAACCCCCGCCCGGGAGCCGAAGGTGAAGCTTTCTTT; CDR3aa: CASNPRPGAEGEAFF; v_gene: TRBV5-1; abundance: few; d_gene: -; j_gene: TRBJ1-1
CDR3nt: TGTGCCAGCAGCCGCGGGACAGCGAGGATGAACACTGAAGCTTTCTTT; CDR3aa: CASSRGTARMNTEAFF; v_gene: TRBV4-2; abundance: -; d_gene: TRBD1; j_gene: TRBJ1-1
CDR3nt: TGCGCCAGCAGCCAGGGGACAGGGTGGTTTGAGGGGGAGACCCAGTACTTC; CDR3aa: CASSQGTGWFEGETQYF; v_gene: TRBV4-1; abundance: -; d_gene: TRBD1; j_gene: TRBJ2-5
CDR3nt: TGTGCCAGCAGTGAACCTGTTGGGGGGTGGGAGACCCAGTACTTC; CDR3aa: CASSEPVGGWETQYF; v_gene: TRBV2; abundance: -; d_gene: -; j_gene: TRBJ2-5
CDR3nt: TGTGCCAGCAGCTTAGTCCCTAGGGGGGGGTACTACGCCAATGAGCAGTTCTTC; CDR3aa: CASSLVPRGGYYANEQFF; v_gene: TRBV7-2; abundance: -; d_gene: -; j_gene: TRBJ2-1
CDR3nt: TGCGCCAGCAGCCCCCTAAGGGGGCATAACACTGAAGCTTTCTTT; CDR3aa: CASSPLRGHNTEAFF; v_gene: TRBV5-1; abundance: -; d_gene: TRBD1; j_gene: TRBJ1-1
CDR3nt: TGTGCCAGCAGTCCGGGACAGGGAATCGGGCAGCCCCAGCATTTT; CDR3aa: CASSPGQGIGQPQHF; v_gene: TRBV2; abundance: -; d_gene: TRBD1; j_gene: TRBJ1-5
CDR3nt: TGTGCCAGTAGTCAGATAGCGGGAGCCTACGAGCAGTACTTC; CDR3aa: CASSQIAGAYEQYF; v_gene: TRBV19; abundance: -; d_gene: TRBD2; j_gene: TRBJ2-7
CDR3nt: TGTGCCAGCCTCAGGGGGGCCTACGAGCAGTACTTC; CDR3aa: CASLRGAYEQYF; v_gene: TRBV2; abundance: -; d_gene: -; j_gene: TRBJ2-7
CDR3nt: TGCGCCAGCAGCTTGGACAGGGAGCAGTTCTTC; CDR3aa: CASSLDREQFF; v_gene: TRBV5-1; abundance: -; d_gene: -; j_gene: TRBJ2-1
CDR3nt: TGCGCCAGCAGCAGACAGGGGGCGAATTCACCCCTCCACTTT; CDR3aa: CASSRQGANSPLHF; v_gene: TRBV10-2; abundance: -; d_gene: TRBD1; j_gene: TRBJ1-6
CDR3nt: TGTGCCTGGAGTGAACAGGGGTACGAGCAGTACTTC; CDR3aa: CAWSEQGYEQYF; v_gene: TRBV30; abundance: -; d_gene: TRBD1; j_gene: TRBJ2-7
CDR3nt: TGTGCCAGCAGCTTAGGGACTAGCGGGAGCAATGAGCAGTTCTTC; CDR3aa: CASSLGTSGSNEQFF; v_gene: TRBV7-3; abundance: -; d_gene: TRBD2; j_gene: TRBJ2-1
CDR3nt: TGTGCCAGCAGCCCCAGCGGCGGAACAGTCTACGAGCAGTACTTC; CDR3aa: CASSPSGGTVYEQYF; v_gene: TRBV28; abundance: few; d_gene: -; j_gene: TRBJ2-7
CDR3nt: TGTGCCAGCAGCTTAGGTAGCGGGCGCCCAGATACGCAGTATTTT; CDR3aa: CASSLGSGRPDTQYF; v_gene: TRBV7-9; abundance: -; d_gene: TRBD2; j_gene: TRBJ2-3